The rows below give T cell receptor beta chains drawn from one sample of a study of T cells in Graves' hyperthyroidism and ophthalmopathy. TCRdb used MiXCR to reprocess the multiplex PCR reads, holding one entry per CDR3 protein. The data contain around 540,000 distinct CDR3 sequences, about 45% of them singletons. The sequenced sample was peripheral blood or thyroid tissue (not recorded which). These receptors all stem from a woman younger than 35 with Graves' hyperthyroidism. Both conserved end residues are part of each CDR3. A D gene is named only where the DNA matches it firmly. Only some rows state a clone size, as once, few, many or a class for expanded clones.

j_call clone_size v_call d_call cdr3_aa cdr3_nt
TRBJ2-7 . TRBV7-3 TRBD1 CASRTGDAGELYF TGTGCCAGCCGGACAGGGGACGCGGGGGAGCTGTACTTC
TRBJ1-2 many TRBV7-9 . CASSSQGTNYGYTF TGTGCCAGCAGCTCGCAGGGGACTAACTATGGCTACACCTTC
TRBJ1-6 . TRBV7-9 . CASSSQDSSPLHF TGTGCCAGCAGCTCGCAAGACTCTTCACCCCTCCACTTT
TRBJ1-2 . TRBV2 . CASDHRAGRGYTF TGTGCCAGTGATCACAGGGCCGGTCGGGGCTACACCTTC
TRBJ1-6 . TRBV20-1 TRBD1 CSASPRTGRAALHF TGCAGTGCTAGCCCCCGGACAGGGCGCGCCGCCCTCCACTTT
TRBJ2-7 few TRBV2 . CASSAVGGSGYEQYF TGTGCCAGCAGTGCCGTCGGGGGATCGGGCTACGAGCAGTACTTC
TRBJ1-2 . TRBV25-1 TRBD1 CASVDRGTSNYGYTF TGTGCCAGCGTTGACAGGGGAACTTCTAACTATGGCTACACCTTC
TRBJ2-5 many TRBV7-2 . CASSLPDGEGTQYF TGTGCCAGCAGCTTACCAGACGGTGAGGGGACCCAGTACTTC
TRBJ2-3 . TRBV9 TRBD1 CASSGTGGAGDTQYF TGTGCCAGCAGCGGAACAGGGGGCGCTGGGGATACGCAGTATTTT
TRBJ2-7 . TRBV7-2 TRBD2 CASSLGFSGRASYEQYF TGTGCCAGCAGCTTAGGTTTCAGCGGGAGGGCCTCCTACGAGCAGTACTTC
TRBJ2-7 many TRBV7-9 . CASSLGIGRAYEQYF TGTGCCAGCAGCTTAGGAATCGGACGGGCCTACGAGCAGTACTTC
TRBJ1-3 . TRBV6-2/TRBV6-3 TRBD1 CASLGQNGNTIYF TGTGCCAGCTTGGGACAGAATGGAAACACCATATATTTT
TRBJ2-7 many TRBV20-1 TRBD1 CSSSRDSSYEQYF TGCAGCTCGTCCCGGGACAGCTCCTACGAGCAGTACTTC